Listed here are 21 T cell receptor beta chains from one sample, sequenced in a study of blood T cell repertoires in COVID-19. Assay used: immunoSEQ multiplex PCR; TCRdb lists only in-frame clones, some missing. Among over 85,000 clones, roughly 87% were seen once, and the ten largest hold approximately 5%. Sample: peripheral blood. The receptors were sampled from a woman aged 45-60 years with COVID-19, enrolled during active disease.

J is TRBJ2-7 and V is TRBV19, with 8 bases matching TRBD1. Looked up from germline, CDR1 is LNHDA and CDR2 is SQIVND (reference sequence). V dropped 3 bases and J dropped 5; count of bases not matched to a gene: 6. This CDR3 comprises 14 residues. The CDR3 region has the DNA TGTGCCAGTAGTATGATGCAGGGGGCCAACGAGCAGTACTTC. It codes for CASSMMQGANEQYF.

V usage is TRBV18 and J usage is TRBJ2-4, with 8 bases fitting TRBD1. The CDR3 runs 15 residues. Germline CDR1 and CDR2: KGHSH and LQKENI. Germline trimming cut 3 bases from V and 0 bases from J; bases unmatched to any gene: 1. The CDR3 DNA is TGTGCCAGCTCACCGACAGGGGTAGCCAAAAACATTCAGTACTTC. This codes for CASSPTGVAKNIQYF.

The chain joins TRBV3-1 (or the pseudogene TRBV3-2) to TRBJ1-3; D unclear. In germline, CDR1 is LGHDT, CDR2 YNNKEL (reference sequence). The germline V and J ends were trimmed by 4 bases and 4 bases, with 14 bases remaining between them. This CDR3 contains 15 residues. The CDR3 spells CASSRSGGPGNTIYF. The CDR3 coding sequence is TGTGCCAGCAGCCGGTCGGGAGGGCCAGGAAACACCATATATTTT.

The CDR3: CASSFTGTGYEQYF. CDR3 nucleotides: TGTGCCAGCAGTTTCACCGGGACAGGGTACGAGCAGTACTTC. V and J are TRBV28 and TRBJ2-7; 9 nucleotides agree with TRBD1. From germline, CDR1 is MDHEN and CDR2 SYDVKM. There are 14 residues in the CDR3. V shed 3 bases, J shed 4 bases, and the junction held 4 bases outside the gene matches.

This chain uses TRBV10-1 with TRBJ2-2; unclear D gene. Trimming removed 3 bases from V and 3 bases from J, with 8 bases in between. The CDR3 is 14 amino acids. The germline V gene encodes CDR1 WNHNN and CDR2 SYGVQD (reference sequence). The CDR3 loop reads CASSESEDTGELFF. The CDR3 nucleotides read TGCGCCAGCAGTGAATCTGAGGACACCGGGGAGCTGTTTTTT.

This clone was found once. The V gene is TRBV5-3, the J gene TRBJ2-1, with a weak D call TRBD1 (6 bases). TRBV5-3 is an ORF; its function is uncertain. The V end was cut by 4 bases, the J end by 0 bases, with 11 bases between. The CDR3 extends over 15 amino acids. The CDR3 sequence: CARSQTGGSYNEQFF. The CDR3 DNA is TGTGCCAGAAGCCAGACAGGAGGCTCCTACAATGAGCAGTTCTTC.

This chain uses TRBV20-1 with TRBJ1-1; the D gene is possibly TRBD1 (6 bases). Germline assignment: CDR1 DFQATT and CDR2 SNEGSKA (reference sequence). This CDR3 comprises 14 residues. Trimming took off 3 bases at V and 0 bases at J, with 11 bases between the two ends. This CDR3 reads CSASTGFMNTEAFF. The CDR3 DNA follows: TGCAGTGCTAGTACAGGGTTCATGAACACTGAAGCTTTCTTT.

The chain employs TRBV7-7 and TRBJ2-1, with a tentative D call TRBD1 (5 bases). V was pared by 4 bases and J by 6 bases, with 10 bases between. CDR1 is SSHAT and CDR2 is FNYEAQ in the germline V gene (reference sequence). The CDR3 is 13 residues long. This CDR3 is CASSSDSLNEQFF. CDR3 sequence (DNA): TGTGCCAGCAGCTCCGACAGCCTCAATGAGCAGTTCTTC.

V and J are TRBV5-5 and TRBJ2-1; 12 nucleotides line up with TRBD2. There are 15 residues in the CDR3. The V and J ends lost 2 bases and 7 bases, in that order; junction bases with no gene match: 4. Germline V lookup: CDR1 SGHKS, CDR2 YYEKEE (reference sequence). CDR3 bases: TGTGCCAGCAGCTTCACTAGCGGGGGGCTTAATGAGCAGTTCTTC. The encoded protein is CASSFTSGGLNEQFF. Full variable domain (remainder filled in from reference TRBV5-5 and TRBJ2-1): DAGVTQSPTHLIKTRGQQVTLRCSPISGHKSVSWYQQVLGQGPQFIFQYYEKEERGRGNFPDRFSARQFPNYSSELNVNALLLGDSALYLCASSFTSGGLNEQFFGPGTRLTVL.

This clone was detected once. This chain uses TRBV18 with TRBJ2-3; possibly TRBD2 for D (6 bases). Looked up from germline, CDR1 is KGHSH and CDR2 is LQKENI. Trimming left V 4 bases short and J 5 bases short, with 22 bases between. This CDR3 contains 17 residues. This CDR3 reads CASSLTTRSAQRDTQYF. CDR3 nucleotides: TGTGCCAGCTCACTTACGACTAGGTCGGCGCAGAGAGATACGCAGTATTTT.

CDR3 sequence: CASSSPLADIYGYTF. The CDR3, as DNA: TGTGCCAGCAGTTCCCCCCTTGCGGATATCTATGGCTACACCTTC. The gene calls are TRBV28 and TRBJ1-2; D unresolved. CDR3 size: 15 residues. Germline loops: CDR1 MDHEN, CDR2 SYDVKM. V lost 4 bases and J lost 4, with 16 bases in between.

This clone was seen more than once but under ten times. The rearrangement joins TRBV28 to TRBJ1-1; D perhaps matches TRBD1 (6 bases). Germline V gene sequence: CDR1 MDHEN, CDR2 SYDVKM. V was trimmed by 5 bases and J by 9 bases, leaving 16 bases between them. The CDR3 is made up of 13 amino acids. CDR3 sequence: CASSTQGLIQAFF. Written as DNA, the CDR3 is TGTGCCAGCAGTACACAGGGCCTGATACAAGCTTTCTTT.

The sample holds one count of this clone. This chain joins TRBV5-4 and TRBJ1-2; 7 nucleotides line up with TRBD1. This CDR3 is 13 amino acids long. Germline lookup yields CDR1 SGHNT and CDR2 YYREEE (reference sequence). The V and J ends lost 0 bases and 4 bases, in that order; junction bases with no gene match: 0. DNA of the CDR3: TGTGCCAGCAGCTTGGCAGGGGGCTATGGCTACACCTTC. Translating gives CASSLAGGYGYTF.

A few counts support this clone. The rearrangement links TRBV6-5 to TRBJ1-1; D not certain. The V gene's germline CDR1 is MNHEY and CDR2 SVGAGI. The CDR3 is 12 residues long. Trimming shortened V by 9 bases and J by 5 bases, and 13 bases separated the two germline ends. CDR3 coding DNA: TGTGCCAGTCGGGGAGGATTAACTGAAGCTTTCTTT. It specifies CASRGGLTEAFF.

The J gene is TRBJ1-1, the V gene TRBV9; D remains unclear. The length of the CDR3 is 13 residues. Germline-derived CDR1 and CDR2 are SGDLS and YYNGEE. V lost 4 bases to trimming and J lost 11 bases, with 18 bases between them. CDR3 sequence reads: CASSPTGAAEAFF. In DNA, the CDR3 is TGTGCCAGCAGCCCGACGGGAGCCGCGGAGGCTTTCTTT.

The CDR3 protein is CASRGGANEKLFF. CDR3 nucleotide sequence: TGTGCCAGCAGAGGGGGGGCTAATGAAAAACTGTTTTTT. This sequence joins TRBV3-1 (or the pseudogene TRBV3-2) and TRBJ1-4; tentatively, D is TRBD1 (6 bases). Trimming removed 6 bases at V and 3 bases at J, with 8 bases between. Germline CDR1 LGHDT, CDR2 YNNKEL (reference sequence). The CDR3 has 13 amino acids.

This rearrangement joins TRBV11-3 to TRBJ2-1; 7 bases match TRBD2. The CDR3 has 16 residues. CDR1 and CDR2 from the germline V gene are SGHNT and YENEEA. V lost 5 bases to trimming and J lost 0 bases; unmatched junction nucleotides: 7. For the CDR3, the DNA is TGTGCCAGCAGCCTCCTAGCGGCAAGCTCCTACAATGAGCAGTTCTTC. Its protein product is CASSLLAASSYNEQFF.

This clone was seen a few times. The rearrangement joins TRBV4-2 to TRBJ2-7; D call uncertain. The CDR3 is 12 residues long. Germline V gives CDR1 LGHNA, CDR2 YNFKEQ. V lost 0 bases and J 4 bases, leaving 4 bases between the germline ends. The CDR3 sequence: CASSQESYEQYF. As DNA, the CDR3 is TGTGCCAGCAGCCAAGAATCGTACGAGCAGTACTTC.

The rearrangement uses TRBV7-3 and TRBJ2-7; 9 bases fit TRBD1. The CDR3 spans 9 residues. Trimming cost V 9 bases and J 12 bases; bases outside gene matches: 3. Germline loops: CDR1 SGHTA, CDR2 FQGTGA. The CDR3 region is CARWDRVYF. The CDR3, as DNA: TGTGCCAGATGGGACAGGGTGTACTTC.

The chain joins TRBV27 to TRBJ2-6; perhaps TRBD1 as D (6 bases). CDR1 and CDR2 from the germline V gene are MNHEY and SMNVEV (reference sequence). V dropped 4 bases and J dropped 4 bases, with 14 bases sitting between them. CDR3 size: 16 residues. CDR3 amino acids: CASSSHRVLGANVLTF. Written as DNA, the CDR3 is TGTGCCAGCAGTTCCCACAGGGTGCTGGGGGCCAACGTCCTGACTTTC.

The chain links TRBV6-5 to TRBJ1-5, with D possibly being TRBD1 (6 bases). Between the trimmed V and J ends, which lost 6 bases and 3 bases, there was a span of 9 bases. Germline CDR1 MNHEY, CDR2 SVGAGI. The CDR3 totals 13 residues. CDR3 amino acids: CASRDRDNQPQHF. The DNA of the CDR3 is TGTGCCAGCAGGGACAGAGACAATCAGCCCCAGCATTTT.